A single T cell receptor (beta chain) is shown here with its context. Its antigen is still unknown. PCR primers comprised 60 Vbeta and 13 Jbeta primers. How the authors handled the data: There were 80 million or so unique TCR beta chains by a later count, and 8.5 million to 14 million of them were shared. Sequencing used immunoSEQ multiplex PCR; TCRdb keeps in-frame clones, though not all of them. V, J and clone size were drawn from that table, and D and trimming were deduced from the DNA. The table has roughly 130,000 clones, 60% to 85% seen once. This sample is drawn from a study of cytomegalovirus exposure and HLA in healthy donors. Study-wide results and limits: Later analysis suggested links between common viral pathogens and several top significant clusters.

This CDR3 has 15 amino acids. The source of this sequence is a man between 18 and 35 years old in good health and CMV-seronegative. The rearrangement joins TRBV21-1 to TRBJ2-7; TRBD1 is taken as the D call from the table, unchecked against the DNA. TRBV21-1 corresponds to a pseudogene. What was sequenced was PBMCs. This chain's CDR3 is CASSKAGRGSSEQYF. CDR3 DNA: TGTGCCAGCAGCAAAGCGGGCAGGGGATCGAGCGAGCAGTACTTC.